This T cell receptor (beta chain) appears in the sequencing data of a study of cytomegalovirus exposure and HLA in healthy donors. A multiplex PCR was run with 60 Vbeta primers and 13 Jbeta primers. Clones were sequenced by immunoSEQ multiplex PCR, and TCRdb holds only the in-frame ones, with some missing. This repertoire includes about 140,000 clones. Source material: PBMCs. The receptor was derived from a male donor in good health and CMV-seronegative.

CDR3 DNA: TGTGCCAGCAGCCGTACAGGGTGGCGAGAGACCCAGTACTTC. Translating it yields CASSRTGWRETQYF. The V call is TRBV14, the J call TRBJ2-5; tentatively, D is TRBD1 (6 bases). V was pared by 4 bases and J by 4 bases, with 13 bases between. Germline values: CDR1 SGHDN, CDR2 FVKESK. The CDR3 is 14 residues long. The full variable domain, its missing parts supplied by reference TRBV14 and TRBJ2-5, is EAGVTQFPSHSVIEKGQTVTLRCDPISGHDNLYWYRRVMGKEIKFLLHFVKESKQDESGMPNNRFLAERTGGTYSTLKVQPAELEDSGVYFCASSRTGWRETQYFGPGTRLLVL.